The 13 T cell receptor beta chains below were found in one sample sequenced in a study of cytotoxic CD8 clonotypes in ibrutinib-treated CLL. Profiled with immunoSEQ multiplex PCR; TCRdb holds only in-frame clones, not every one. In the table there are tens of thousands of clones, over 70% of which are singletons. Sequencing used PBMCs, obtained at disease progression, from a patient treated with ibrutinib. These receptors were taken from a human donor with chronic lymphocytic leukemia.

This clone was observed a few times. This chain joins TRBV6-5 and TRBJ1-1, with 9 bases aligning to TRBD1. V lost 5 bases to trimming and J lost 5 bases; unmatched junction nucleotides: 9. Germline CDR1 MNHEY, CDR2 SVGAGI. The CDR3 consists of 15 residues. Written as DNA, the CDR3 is TGTGCCAGCAGTCGAACTCCGGGACAGGGAACTGAAGCTTTCTTT. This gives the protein CASSRTPGQGTEAFF.

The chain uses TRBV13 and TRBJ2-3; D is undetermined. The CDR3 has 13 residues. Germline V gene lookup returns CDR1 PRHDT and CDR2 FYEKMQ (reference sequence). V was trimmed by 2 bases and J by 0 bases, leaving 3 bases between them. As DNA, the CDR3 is TGTGCCAGCAGCTTATTTAGCACAGATACGCAGTATTTT. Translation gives CASSLFSTDTQYF.

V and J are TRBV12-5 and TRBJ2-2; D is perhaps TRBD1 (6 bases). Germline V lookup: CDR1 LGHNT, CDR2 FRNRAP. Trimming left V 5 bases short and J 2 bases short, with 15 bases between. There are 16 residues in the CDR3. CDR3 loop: CASGPRGRGNTGELFF. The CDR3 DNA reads TGTGCTAGTGGTCCCCGAGGCAGGGGCAACACCGGGGAGCTGTTTTTT.

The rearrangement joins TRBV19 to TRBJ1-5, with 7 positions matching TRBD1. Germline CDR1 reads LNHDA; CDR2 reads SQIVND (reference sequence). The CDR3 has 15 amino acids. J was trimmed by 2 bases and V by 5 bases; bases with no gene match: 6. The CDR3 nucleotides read TGTGCCAGTAGTCCTCCGGGACAGCGCAATCAGCCCCAGCATTTT. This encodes CASSPPGQRNQPQHF.

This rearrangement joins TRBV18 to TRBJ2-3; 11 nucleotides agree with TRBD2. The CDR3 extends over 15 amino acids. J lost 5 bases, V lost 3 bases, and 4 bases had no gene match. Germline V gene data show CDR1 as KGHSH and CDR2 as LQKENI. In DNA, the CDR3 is TGTGCCAGCTCACCCGCTAGCGGGGGGCTAGATACGCAGTATTTT. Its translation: CASSPASGGLDTQYF.

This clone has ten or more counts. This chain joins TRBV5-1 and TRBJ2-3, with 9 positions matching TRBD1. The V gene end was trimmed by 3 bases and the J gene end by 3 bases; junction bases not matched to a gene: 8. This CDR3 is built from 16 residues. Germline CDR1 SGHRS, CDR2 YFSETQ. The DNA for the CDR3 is TGCGCCAGCAGCTCTCTAGGGACAGGGAAGACAGATACGCAGTATTTT. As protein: CASSSLGTGKTDTQYF.

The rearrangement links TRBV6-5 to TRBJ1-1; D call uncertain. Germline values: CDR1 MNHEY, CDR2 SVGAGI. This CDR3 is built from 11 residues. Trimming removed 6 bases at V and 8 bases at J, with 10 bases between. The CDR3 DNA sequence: TGTGCCAGCAGGTGGTCCAGGGAAGCTTTCTTT. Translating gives CASRWSREAFF.

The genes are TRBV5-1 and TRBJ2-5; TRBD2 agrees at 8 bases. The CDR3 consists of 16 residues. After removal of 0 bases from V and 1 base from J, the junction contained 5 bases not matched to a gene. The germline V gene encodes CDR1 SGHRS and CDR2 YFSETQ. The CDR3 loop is CASSLVGGGSQETQYF. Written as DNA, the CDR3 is TGCGCCAGCAGCTTGGTCGGGGGGGGAAGCCAAGAGACCCAGTACTTC.

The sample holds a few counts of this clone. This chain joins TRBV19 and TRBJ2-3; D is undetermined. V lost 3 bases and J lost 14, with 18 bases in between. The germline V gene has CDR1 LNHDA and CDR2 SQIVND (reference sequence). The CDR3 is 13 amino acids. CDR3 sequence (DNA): TGTGCCAGTAGTATTGACACCATGGCCCCCCTGTATTTT. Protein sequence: CASSIDTMAPLYF.

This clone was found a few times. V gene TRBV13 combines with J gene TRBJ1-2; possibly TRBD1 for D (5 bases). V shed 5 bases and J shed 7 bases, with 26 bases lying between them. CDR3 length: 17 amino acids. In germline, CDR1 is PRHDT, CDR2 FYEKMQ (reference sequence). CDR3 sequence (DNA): TGTGCCAGCAGCGCCCTATCAACAGGCGCCTTCTATGGTGGCTACACCTTC. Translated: CASSALSTGAFYGGYTF.

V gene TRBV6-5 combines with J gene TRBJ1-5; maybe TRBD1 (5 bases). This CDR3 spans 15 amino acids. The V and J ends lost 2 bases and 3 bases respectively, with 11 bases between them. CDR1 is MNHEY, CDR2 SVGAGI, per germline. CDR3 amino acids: CASSYRGDFNQPQHF. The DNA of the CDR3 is TGTGCCAGCAGTTACCGAGGGGATTTCAATCAGCCCCAGCATTTT.

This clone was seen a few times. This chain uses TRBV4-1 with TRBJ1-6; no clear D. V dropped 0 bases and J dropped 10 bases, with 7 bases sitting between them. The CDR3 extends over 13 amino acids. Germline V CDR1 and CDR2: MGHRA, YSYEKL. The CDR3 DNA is TGCGCCAGCAGCCAAGACCTTCAGTCACCCCTCCACTTT. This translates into CASSQDLQSPLHF.

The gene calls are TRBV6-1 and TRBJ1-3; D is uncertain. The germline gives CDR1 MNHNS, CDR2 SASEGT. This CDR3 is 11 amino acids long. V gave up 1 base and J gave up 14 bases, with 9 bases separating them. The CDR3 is CASSEVSAVYF. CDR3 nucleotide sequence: TGTGCCAGCAGTGAAGTGTCTGCCGTATATTTT.